These T cell receptor beta chains were read from a single sample in a study of control samples from healthy donors and cancer patients. Generated by immunoSEQ multiplex PCR, the TCRdb table keeps only in-frame clones and is missing some. The sample yields around 30,000 clones, around 85% seen once. The sequencing sample was made of PBMCs. All receptors derive from a woman in her sixties or seventies with head and neck cancer. The CDR3 runs from the conserved cysteine through the conserved F or W. Each record gives: J gene, V gene, clone size, D gene, CDR3 protein, CDR3 DNA. The D gene is left open where the match is weak. Not all rows give a size; the values are once, few, many and, for expanded clones, a class.

>TRBJ2-3|TRBV6-6|-|TRBD2
CASSYSQLAGEDTQYF
TGTGCCAGCAGTTACTCCCAACTAGCGGGGGAAGATACGCAGTATTTT
>TRBJ1-6|TRBV30|-|TRBD1
CAWSGGTASSYNSPLHF
TGTGCCTGGAGTGGAGGGACAGCGAGCTCCTATAATTCACCCCTCCACTTT
>TRBJ2-7|TRBV27|-|-
CASKVEGSTYEQYF
TGTGCCAGCAAAGTCGAGGGGTCCACCTACGAGCAGTACTTC
>TRBJ2-2|TRBV30|-|TRBD2
CAWRREYTGELFF
TGTGCCTGGAGGCGGGAGTACACCGGGGAGCTGTTTTTT
>TRBJ1-5|TRBV7-2|few|-
CASSPSFGQPQHF
TGTGCCAGCAGCCCCTCATTTGGTCAGCCCCAGCATTTT
>TRBJ1-4|TRBV7-6|few|-
CASSLASAGAGEKLFF
TGTGCCAGCAGCTTAGCTTCGGCAGGGGCAGGGGAAAAACTGTTTTTT
>TRBJ1-5|TRBV5-5|-|-
CASSPTPFPNQPQHF
TGTGCCAGCAGCCCGACACCTTTTCCCAATCAGCCCCAGCATTTT
>TRBJ1-5|TRBV6-1|-|-
CASSEHGVNQPQHF
TGTGCCAGCAGTGAACATGGGGTTAATCAGCCCCAGCATTTT
>TRBJ1-1|TRBV7-2|once|-
CASSRSTSRGEAFF
TGTGCCAGCAGCCGCTCTACCTCCAGGGGTGAAGCTTTCTTT
>TRBJ2-1|TRBV9|once|-
CASTPEPSRVYNEQFF
TGTGCCAGCACCCCGGAACCTTCGCGTGTCTACAATGAGCAGTTCTTC
>TRBJ2-1|TRBV6-2/TRBV6-3|-|-
CASSYSTSAFEQFF
TGTGCCAGCAGTTACTCGACATCCGCTTTTGAGCAGTTCTTC
>TRBJ2-2|TRBV20-1|-|TRBD2
CSASEGSGRITGELFF
TGCAGTGCCAGTGAGGGAAGCGGGAGGATTACCGGGGAGCTGTTTTTT
>TRBJ1-1|TRBV19|-|TRBD1
CASLWRGGNTEAFF
TGTGCCAGTCTATGGAGAGGGGGCAACACTGAAGCTTTCTTT
>TRBJ2-1|TRBV20-1|-|TRBD2
CSASVLAGGGEQFF
TGCAGTGCTAGTGTGCTAGCGGGAGGAGGCGAGCAGTTCTTC
>TRBJ2-3|TRBV7-2|once|TRBD2
CASSLTREGTDTQYF
TGTGCCAGCAGCTTAACCCGGGAGGGAACAGATACGCAGTATTTT
>TRBJ2-7|TRBV7-9|-|-
CASSNSSAYEQYF
TGTGCCAGCAGCAATAGTAGCGCCTACGAGCAGTACTTC
>TRBJ2-7|TRBV29-1|-|-
CSVGGAVGHEQYF
TGCAGCGTTGGCGGGGCAGTGGGGCACGAGCAGTACTTC
>TRBJ1-3|TRBV12-3/TRBV12-4|-|TRBD1
CASSRTGTNTIYF
TGTGCCAGCAGTAGGACAGGGACCAACACCATATATTTT
>TRBJ1-4|TRBV2|-|-
CASSRRSVGATNEKLFF
TGTGCCAGCAGTCGAAGGTCGGTCGGGGCTACTAATGAAAAACTGTTTTTT
>TRBJ2-7|TRBV7-9|-|TRBD2
CASSLSGGYEQYF
TGTGCCAGCAGCTTATCCGGGGGGTACGAGCAGTACTTC
>TRBJ2-7|TRBV15|-|TRBD2
CATSKNLAGVDEQYF
TGTGCCACCAGCAAAAACCTAGCGGGAGTCGACGAGCAGTACTTC
>TRBJ2-7|TRBV6-2/TRBV6-3|-|-
CASSRIRTGAYEQYF
TGTGCCAGCAGCCGCATCAGGACGGGGGCCTACGAGCAGTACTTC
>TRBJ2-4|TRBV19|-|-
CASTENSFLAKNIQYF
TGTGCCAGTACGGAGAACTCCTTTCTAGCCAAAAACATTCAGTACTTC
>TRBJ1-3|TRBV4-3|-|-
CASSQNARGSSGNTIYF
TGCGCCAGCAGCCAAAACGCAAGGGGGTCCTCTGGAAACACCATATATTTT
>TRBJ2-5|TRBV4-1|-|-
CASSQDGGGGETQYF
TGCGCCAGCAGCCAAGACGGCGGCGGAGGGGAGACCCAGTACTTC
>TRBJ1-2|TRBV6-2/TRBV6-3|-|-
CASSYAQGVLHTF
TGTGCCAGCAGTTACGCTCAGGGTGTGCTCCACACCTTC
>TRBJ1-5|TRBV9|-|-
CASSVEGDKQPQHF
TGTGCCAGCAGCGTAGAGGGAGACAAGCAGCCCCAGCATTTT
>TRBJ1-2|TRBV9|-|TRBD1
CASSTRTGKYTF
TGTGCCAGCAGCACCCGGACAGGGAAGTACACCTTC
>TRBJ2-5|TRBV7-9|-|TRBD1
CASSLTQGWQETQYF
TGTGCCAGCAGCTTAACACAGGGGTGGCAAGAGACCCAGTACTTC
>TRBJ1-6|TRBV6-2/TRBV6-3|-|-
CASSSPGLSSPLHF
TGTGCCAGCAGTTCACCGGGACTCTCTTCACCCCTCCACTTT
>TRBJ1-3|TRBV4-1|few|-
CASSPDWGGNTIYF
TGCGCCAGCAGCCCTGACTGGGGTGGAAACACCATATATTTT